This T cell receptor (beta chain) was identified in a study of T cell repertoires in cytomegalovirus infection. About the research overall: In the study, CMV epitopes included recently identified HLA-C-restricted and well-studied HLA-B-restricted ones. From public TCR beta signatures came an indication of both CMV infection and matching HLA type. General study findings and limits: People with CMV and the relevant HLA were identified by cumulative public TCR beta family frequency. Across the ex vivo response, the dominant clonotypes were HLA-C-restricted CMV-specific TCR beta clonotypes.

CDR3 size: 11 residues. The V gene lost 4 bases and the J gene lost 7 bases, with 8 bases spanning the gap. Germline assignment: CDR1 SGHDT and CDR2 YYEEEE. TCRdb re-analysed the reads in MiXCR, keeping a single row per CDR3 protein. The profile shows around 900,000 distinct CDR3 sequences, roughly 30% of them singletons. As to this clonotype: Its antigen is currently unknown.

The receptor's source is a human donor in good health (CMV status not recorded). Some clones in this sample may be carry-over from other donors' samples. Sample: cultured CD8+ T cells from PBMCs, taken from culture after CMV antigen stimulation. The chain couples TRBV5-6 to TRBJ1-1, with unresolved D. CDR3 DNA: TGTGCCAGCAGCGTTGGGTTTGAAGCTTTCTTT. It encodes CASSVGFEAFF.